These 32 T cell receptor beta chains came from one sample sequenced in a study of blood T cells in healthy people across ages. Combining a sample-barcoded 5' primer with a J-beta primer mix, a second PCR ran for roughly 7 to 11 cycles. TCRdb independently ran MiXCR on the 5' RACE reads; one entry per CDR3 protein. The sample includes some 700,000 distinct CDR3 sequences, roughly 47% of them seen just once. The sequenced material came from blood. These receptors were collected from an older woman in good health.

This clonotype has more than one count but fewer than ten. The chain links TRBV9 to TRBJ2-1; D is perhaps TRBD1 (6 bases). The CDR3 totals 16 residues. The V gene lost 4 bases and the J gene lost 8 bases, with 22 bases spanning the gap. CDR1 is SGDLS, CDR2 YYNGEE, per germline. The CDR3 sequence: CASSLSPTTGTDEQFF. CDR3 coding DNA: TGTGCCAGCAGCCTCAGCCCGACGACAGGAACGGATGAGCAGTTCTTC.

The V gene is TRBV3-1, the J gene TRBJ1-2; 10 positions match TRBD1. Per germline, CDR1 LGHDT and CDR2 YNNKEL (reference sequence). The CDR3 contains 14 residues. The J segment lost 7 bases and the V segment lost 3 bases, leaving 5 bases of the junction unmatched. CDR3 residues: CASSHPDRGLGYTF. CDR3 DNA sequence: TGTGCCAGCAGCCATCCTGACAGGGGGCTTGGCTACACCTTC. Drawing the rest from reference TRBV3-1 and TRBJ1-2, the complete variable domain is DTAVSQTPKYLVTQMGNDKSIKCEQNLGHDTMYWYKQDSKKFLKIMFSYNNKELIINETVPNRFSPKSPDKAHLNLHINSLELGDSAVYFCASSHPDRGLGYTFGSGTRLTVV.

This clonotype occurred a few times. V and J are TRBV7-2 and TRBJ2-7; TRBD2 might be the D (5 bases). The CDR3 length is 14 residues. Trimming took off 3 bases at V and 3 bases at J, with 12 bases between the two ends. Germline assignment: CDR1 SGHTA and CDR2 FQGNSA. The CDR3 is CASSFSDRGYEQYF. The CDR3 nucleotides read TGTGCCAGCAGCTTTAGCGATCGGGGCTACGAGCAGTACTTC.

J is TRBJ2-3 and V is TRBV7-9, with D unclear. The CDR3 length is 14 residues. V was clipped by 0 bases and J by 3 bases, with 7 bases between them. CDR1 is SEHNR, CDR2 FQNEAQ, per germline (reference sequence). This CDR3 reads CASSLAKNTDTQYF. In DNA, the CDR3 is TGTGCCAGCAGCTTAGCGAAAAATACAGATACGCAGTATTTT.

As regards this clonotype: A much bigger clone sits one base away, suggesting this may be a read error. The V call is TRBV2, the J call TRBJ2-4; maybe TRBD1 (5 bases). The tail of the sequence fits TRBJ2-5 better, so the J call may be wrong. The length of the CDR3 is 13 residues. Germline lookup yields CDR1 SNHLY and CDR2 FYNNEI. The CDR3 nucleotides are TGTGCCAGCAATCGTGGGGCCCTGGAGACCCAGTACTTC. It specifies CASNRGALETQYF.

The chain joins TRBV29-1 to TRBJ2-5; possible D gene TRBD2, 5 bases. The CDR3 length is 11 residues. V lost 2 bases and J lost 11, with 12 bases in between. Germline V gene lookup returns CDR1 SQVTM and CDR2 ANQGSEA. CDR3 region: CSVEFRGRQYF. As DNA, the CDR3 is TGCAGCGTTGAATTTCGGGGTCGGCAGTACTTC. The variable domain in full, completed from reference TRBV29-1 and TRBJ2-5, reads SAVISQKPSRDICQRGTSLTIQCQVDSQVTMMFWYRQQPGQSLTLIATANQGSEATYESGFVIDKFPISRPNLTFSTLTVSNMSPEDSSIYLCSVEFRGRQYFGPGTRLLVL.

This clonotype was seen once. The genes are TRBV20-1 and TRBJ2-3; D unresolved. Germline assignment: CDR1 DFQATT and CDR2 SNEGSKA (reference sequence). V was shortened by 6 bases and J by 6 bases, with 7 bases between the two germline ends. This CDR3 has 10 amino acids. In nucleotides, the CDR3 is TGCAGTGCCGGGTATGATACGCAGTATTTT. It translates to CSAGYDTQYF.

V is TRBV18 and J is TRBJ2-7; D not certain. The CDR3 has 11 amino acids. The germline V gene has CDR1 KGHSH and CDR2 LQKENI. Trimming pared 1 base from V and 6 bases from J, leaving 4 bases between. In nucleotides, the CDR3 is TGTGCCAGCTCACCACGGGTCGAGCAGTACTTC. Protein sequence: CASSPRVEQYF.

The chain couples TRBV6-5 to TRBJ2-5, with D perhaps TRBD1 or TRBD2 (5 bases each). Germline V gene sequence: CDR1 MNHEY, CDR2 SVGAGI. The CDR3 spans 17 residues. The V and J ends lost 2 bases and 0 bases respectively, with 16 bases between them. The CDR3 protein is CASSYRPRWGYQETQYF. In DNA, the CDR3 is TGTGCCAGCAGTTACCGACCCAGGTGGGGGTACCAAGAGACCCAGTACTTC.

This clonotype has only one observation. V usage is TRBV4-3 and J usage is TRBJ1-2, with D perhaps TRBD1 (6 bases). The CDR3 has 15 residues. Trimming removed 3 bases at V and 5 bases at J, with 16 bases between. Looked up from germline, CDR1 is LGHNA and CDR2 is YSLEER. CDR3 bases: TGCGCCAGCAGCCACGATTCCCAGGGGAGGTATGGCTACACCTTC. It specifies CASSHDSQGRYGYTF.

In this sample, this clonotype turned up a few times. DNA of the CDR3: TGTGCCAGCAGTTCCTCTAGCGGGAGGGCCCAGTACGAGCAGTACTTC. Its translation: CASSSSSGRAQYEQYF. V usage is TRBV2 and J usage is TRBJ2-7, with 12 bases matching TRBD2. V shed 5 bases, J shed 4 bases, and the junction held 9 bases outside the gene matches. This CDR3 contains 16 residues. Germline CDR1 reads SNHLY; CDR2 reads FYNNEI.

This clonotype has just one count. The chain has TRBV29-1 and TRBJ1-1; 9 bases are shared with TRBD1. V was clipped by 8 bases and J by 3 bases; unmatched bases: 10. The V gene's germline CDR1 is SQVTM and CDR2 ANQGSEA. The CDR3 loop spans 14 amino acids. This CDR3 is CSTAAGTGHTEAFF. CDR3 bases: TGCAGCACAGCGGCGGGGACAGGGCACACTGAAGCTTTCTTT.

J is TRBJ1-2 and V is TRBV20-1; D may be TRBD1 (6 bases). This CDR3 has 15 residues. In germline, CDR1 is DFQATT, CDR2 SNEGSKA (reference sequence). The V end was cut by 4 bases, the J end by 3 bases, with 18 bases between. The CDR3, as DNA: TGCAGTGCTACGGTCGCACTACAGGGTGACTATGGCTACACCTTC. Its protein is CSATVALQGDYGYTF.

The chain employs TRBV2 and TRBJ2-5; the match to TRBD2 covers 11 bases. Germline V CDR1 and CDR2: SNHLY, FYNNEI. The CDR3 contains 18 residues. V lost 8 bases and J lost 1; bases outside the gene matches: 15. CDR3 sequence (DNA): TGTGCCAGCGGAGTCCCGGCATCGACTAGCGGGGTCCAAGAGACCCAGTACTTC. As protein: CASGVPASTSGVQETQYF.

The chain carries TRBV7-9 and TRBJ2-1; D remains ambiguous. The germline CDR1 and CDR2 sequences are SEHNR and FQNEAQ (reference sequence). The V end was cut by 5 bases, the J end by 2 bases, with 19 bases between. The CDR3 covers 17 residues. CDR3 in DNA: TGTGCCAGCAGCCCAATCCTCCCGGCCAGACCCTACAATGAGCAGTTCTTC. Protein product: CASSPILPARPYNEQFF.

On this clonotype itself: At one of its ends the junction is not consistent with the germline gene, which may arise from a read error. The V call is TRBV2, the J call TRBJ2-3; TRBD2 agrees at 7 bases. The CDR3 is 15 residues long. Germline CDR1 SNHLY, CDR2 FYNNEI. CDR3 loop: CASNPSGTGTDTQYF. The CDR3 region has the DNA TGTGCCAGCAACCCCAGCGGGACCGGCACAGACACGCAGTATTTT.

For the CDR3, the DNA is TGTGCCAGCAGTTTATTGGGGCAAGAGACCCAGTACTTC. Translation: CASSLLGQETQYF. V gene TRBV7-2 combines with J gene TRBJ2-5; no firm D call. Trimming left V 6 bases short and J 2 bases short, with 10 bases between. Germline V gene sequence: CDR1 SGHTA, CDR2 FQGNSA. The CDR3 has 13 residues.

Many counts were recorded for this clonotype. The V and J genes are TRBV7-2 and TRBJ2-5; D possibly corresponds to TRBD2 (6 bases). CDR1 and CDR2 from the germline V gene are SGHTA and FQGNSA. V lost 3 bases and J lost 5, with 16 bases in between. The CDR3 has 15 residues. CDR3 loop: CASSFAGTGTETQYF. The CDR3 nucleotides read TGTGCCAGCAGCTTTGCAGGGACTGGCACCGAGACCCAGTACTTC. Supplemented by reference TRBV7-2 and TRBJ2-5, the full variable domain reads GAGVSQSPSNKVTEKGKDVELRCDPISGHTALYWYRQSLGQGLEFLIYFQGNSAPDKSGLPSDRFSAERTGGSVSTLTIQRTQQEDSAVYLCASSFAGTGTETQYFGPGTRLLVL.

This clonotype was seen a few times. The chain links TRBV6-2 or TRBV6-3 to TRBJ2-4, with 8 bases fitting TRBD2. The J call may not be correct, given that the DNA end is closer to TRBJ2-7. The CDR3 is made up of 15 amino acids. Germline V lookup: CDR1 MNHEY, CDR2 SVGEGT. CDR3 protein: CASSEREQSKSEQYF. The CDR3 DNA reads TGTGCCAGCAGCGAGCGGGAGCAATCCAAGTCCGAGCAGTACTTC.

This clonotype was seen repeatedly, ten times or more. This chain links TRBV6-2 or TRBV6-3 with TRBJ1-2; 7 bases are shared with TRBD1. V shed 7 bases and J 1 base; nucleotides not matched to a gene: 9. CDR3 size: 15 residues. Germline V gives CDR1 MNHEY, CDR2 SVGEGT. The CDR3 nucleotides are TGTGCCAGCACCCTCGGACAGGACAGTAACTATGGCTACACCTTC. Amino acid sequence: CASTLGQDSNYGYTF.

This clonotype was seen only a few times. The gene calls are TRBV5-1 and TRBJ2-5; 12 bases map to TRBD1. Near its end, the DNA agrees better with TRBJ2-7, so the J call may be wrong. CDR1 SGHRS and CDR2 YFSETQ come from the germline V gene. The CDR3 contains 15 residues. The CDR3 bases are TGCGCCAGCAGCGTCGCCGGGACAGGGGGCAACGAGCAGTACTTC. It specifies CASSVAGTGGNEQYF.

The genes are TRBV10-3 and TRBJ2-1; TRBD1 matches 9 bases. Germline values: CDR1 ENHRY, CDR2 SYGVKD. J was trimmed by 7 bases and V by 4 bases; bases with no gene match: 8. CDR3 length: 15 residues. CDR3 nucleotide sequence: TGTGCCATCAGTGGCCGGGACAGGGAAGGGAATGAGCAGTTCTTC. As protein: CAISGRDREGNEQFF.

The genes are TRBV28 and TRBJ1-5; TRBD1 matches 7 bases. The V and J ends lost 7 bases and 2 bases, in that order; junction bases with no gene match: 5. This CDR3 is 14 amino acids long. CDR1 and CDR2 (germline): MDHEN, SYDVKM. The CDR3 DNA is TGTGCCAGCAACTCGGGACAGCGCAATCAGCCCCAGCATTTT. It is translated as CASNSGQRNQPQHF.

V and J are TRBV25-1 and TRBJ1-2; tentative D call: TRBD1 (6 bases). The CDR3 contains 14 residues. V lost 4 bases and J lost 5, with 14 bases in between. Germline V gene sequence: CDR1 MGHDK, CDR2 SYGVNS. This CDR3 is CASSAPGQKYGYTF. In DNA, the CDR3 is TGTGCCAGCAGTGCCCCGGGACAAAAATATGGCTACACCTTC.

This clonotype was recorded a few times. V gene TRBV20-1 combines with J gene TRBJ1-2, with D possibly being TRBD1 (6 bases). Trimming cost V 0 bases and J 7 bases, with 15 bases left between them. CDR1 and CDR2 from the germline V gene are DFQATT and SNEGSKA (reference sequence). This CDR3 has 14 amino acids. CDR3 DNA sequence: TGCAGTGCTAGAGAAATGGACAGTTCGAGTGGCTACACCTTC. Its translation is CSAREMDSSSGYTF.

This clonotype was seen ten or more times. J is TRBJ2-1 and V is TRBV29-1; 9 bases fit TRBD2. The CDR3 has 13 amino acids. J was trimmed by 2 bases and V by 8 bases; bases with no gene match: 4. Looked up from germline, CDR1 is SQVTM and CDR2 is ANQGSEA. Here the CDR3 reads CSTASGAYNEQFF. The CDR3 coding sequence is TGCAGCACCGCTAGCGGGGCCTACAATGAGCAGTTCTTC.

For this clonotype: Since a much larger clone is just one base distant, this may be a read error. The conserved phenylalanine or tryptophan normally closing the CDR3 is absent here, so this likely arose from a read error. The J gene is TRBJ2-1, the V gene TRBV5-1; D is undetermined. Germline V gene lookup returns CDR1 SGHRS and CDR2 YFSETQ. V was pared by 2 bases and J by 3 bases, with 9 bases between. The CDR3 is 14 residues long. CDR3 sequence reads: CASSFSQNYNEQFL. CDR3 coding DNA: TGCGCCAGCAGCTTCAGTCAGAACTACAATGAGCAGTTCCTC.

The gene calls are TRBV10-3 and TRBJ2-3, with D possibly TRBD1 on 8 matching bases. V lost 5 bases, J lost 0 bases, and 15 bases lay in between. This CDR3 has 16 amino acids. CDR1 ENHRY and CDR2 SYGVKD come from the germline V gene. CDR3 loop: CAISQQGGSSTDTQYF. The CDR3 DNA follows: TGTGCCATCAGTCAACAGGGGGGGTCTAGCACAGATACGCAGTATTTT.

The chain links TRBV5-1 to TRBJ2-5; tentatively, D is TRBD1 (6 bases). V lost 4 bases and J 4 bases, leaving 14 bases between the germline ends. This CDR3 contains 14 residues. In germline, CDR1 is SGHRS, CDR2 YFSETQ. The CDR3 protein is CASSVSGVSETQYF. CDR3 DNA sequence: TGCGCCAGCAGCGTCTCAGGGGTTTCAGAGACCCAGTACTTC.

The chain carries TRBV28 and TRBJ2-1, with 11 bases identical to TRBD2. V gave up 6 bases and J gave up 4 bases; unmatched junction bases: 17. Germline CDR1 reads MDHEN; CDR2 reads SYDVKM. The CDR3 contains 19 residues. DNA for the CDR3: TGTGCCAGCAGACCCGACAGGGCCCCTAGCGGGAGGTCTTACAATGAGCAGTTCTTC. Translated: CASRPDRAPSGRSYNEQFF.

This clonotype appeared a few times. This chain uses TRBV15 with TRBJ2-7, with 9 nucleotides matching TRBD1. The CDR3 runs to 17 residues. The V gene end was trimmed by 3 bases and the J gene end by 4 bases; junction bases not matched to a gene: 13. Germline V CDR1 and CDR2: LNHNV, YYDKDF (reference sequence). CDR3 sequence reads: CATSSETPGQGTYEQYF. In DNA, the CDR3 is TGTGCCACCAGCAGCGAAACGCCGGGACAGGGAACGTACGAGCAGTACTTC.

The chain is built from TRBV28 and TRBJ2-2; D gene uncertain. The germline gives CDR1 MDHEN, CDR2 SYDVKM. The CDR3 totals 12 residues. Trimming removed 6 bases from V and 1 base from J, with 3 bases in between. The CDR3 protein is CASRMNTGELFF. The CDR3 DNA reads TGTGCCAGCAGGATGAACACCGGGGAGCTGTTTTTT.